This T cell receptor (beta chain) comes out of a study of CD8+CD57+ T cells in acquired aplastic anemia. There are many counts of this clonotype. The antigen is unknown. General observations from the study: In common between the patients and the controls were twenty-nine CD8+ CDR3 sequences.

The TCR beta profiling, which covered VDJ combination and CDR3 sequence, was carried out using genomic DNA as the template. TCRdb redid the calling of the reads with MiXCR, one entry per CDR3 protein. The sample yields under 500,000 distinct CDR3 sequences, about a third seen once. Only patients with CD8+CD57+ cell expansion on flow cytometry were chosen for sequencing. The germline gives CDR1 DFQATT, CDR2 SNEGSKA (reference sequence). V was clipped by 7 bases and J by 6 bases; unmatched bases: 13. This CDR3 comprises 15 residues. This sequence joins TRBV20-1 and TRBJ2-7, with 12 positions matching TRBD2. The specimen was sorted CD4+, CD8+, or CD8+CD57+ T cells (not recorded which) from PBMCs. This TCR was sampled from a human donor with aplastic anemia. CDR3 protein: CSVKTSGRFGVEQYF. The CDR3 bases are TGCAGTGTCAAGACTAGCGGGAGATTTGGGGTCGAGCAGTACTTC.